Sequencing of this T cell receptor beta chain was carried out in a study of OX40 agonist ivuxolimab in advanced cancers. Study-level information: Clinicians treated patients with ivuxolimab, an agonistic anti-OX40 (CD134) antibody.

With V trimmed by 6 bases and J by 3 bases, 7 bases remained unmatched. The CDR3 covers 13 residues. Germline CDR1 reads GTSNPN; CDR2 reads SVGIG (reference sequence). Data came from immunoSEQ multiplex PCR; TCRdb stores just in-frame clones and leaves some out. The table lists roughly 41,000 clones, approximately 89% of them singletons. Regarding the study as a whole: Expanded peripheral T-cell antigen specificity went undetermined.

A word on this clone: Its antigen is currently unknown.

This chain joins TRBV30 and TRBJ2-7, with TRBD1 matching over 8 bases. The source of this sequence is an adult with an advanced solid tumor such as melanoma, head and neck, liver or kidney cancer. Here the sequenced sample was CD4+ or CD8+ T cells sorted from blood, taken in a trial of the OX40 agonist ivuxolimab. In DNA, the CDR3 is TGTGCCTGTGCGGCAGGGGGCGTCTACGAGCAGTACTTC. Translated: CACAAGGVYEQYF.